There are a few counts of the clone carrying this T cell receptor (beta chain). The data are from a study of T-cell memory formation after mild COVID-19. This CDR3 comprises 11 residues. V gave up 6 bases and J gave up 4 bases, with 9 bases separating them. Germline assignment: CDR1 DFQATT and CDR2 SNEGSKA (reference sequence). cDNA libraries for TCR alpha and TCR beta, carrying sample barcodes and UMIs, came from 5'RACE with constant-segment primers. TCRdb reprocessed the 5' RACE reads via MiXCR and lists one record per CDR3 protein. The sample yields roughly 560,000 distinct CDR3 sequences, just over 20% seen once.

The sequence derives from an adult woman who had mild COVID-19 (a few samples of this study predate the infection). Cell type and time point are not known. The rearrangement links TRBV20-1 to TRBJ2-5; D not resolved. The sequenced material came from PBMCs or a T cell subset sorted from them (not recorded which). CDR3 region: CSAETPETQYF. The CDR3 DNA follows: TGCAGTGCAGAGACCCCAGAGACCCAGTACTTC.